These 22 T cell receptor beta chains were sequenced from one sample in a study of blood T cell repertoires in COVID-19. The data were produced by immunoSEQ multiplex PCR, yet TCRdb's version contains in-frame clones alone and is incomplete. The data contain 250,000 to 350,000 clones, around 91% of them singletons. Sequences were obtained from peripheral blood. These receptors came from a woman in her fifties or sixties with acute or convalescent COVID-19.

The chain is built from TRBV10-3 and TRBJ2-7; 7 bases align to TRBD1. The V gene end was trimmed by 11 bases and the J gene end by 0 bases; junction bases not matched to a gene: 4. Germline values: CDR1 ENHRY, CDR2 SYGVKD. This CDR3 has 12 amino acids. The CDR3: CAAQGSSYEQYF. The CDR3, as DNA: TGTGCCGCACAGGGGAGCTCCTACGAGCAGTACTTC.

Here the CDR3 reads CASSEQDRGPYEQYF. CDR3 sequence (DNA): TGTGCCAGCAGCGAGCAGGACAGAGGGCCCTACGAGCAGTACTTC. The gene calls are TRBV9 and TRBJ2-7, with D possibly being TRBD1 (6 bases). Per germline, CDR1 SGDLS and CDR2 YYNGEE. The length of the CDR3 is 15 residues. Trimming left V 3 bases short and J 2 bases short, with 15 bases between.

The chain links TRBV29-1 to TRBJ1-1; D remains unclear. Trimming took 7 bases from V and 6 from J, leaving 18 bases between them. Per the germline V gene, CDR1 is SQVTM and CDR2 is ANQGSEA. The CDR3 runs 13 residues. This chain's CDR3 is CSGVGSGSAEAFF. The CDR3 coding sequence is TGCAGCGGAGTCGGCTCGGGGTCCGCTGAAGCTTTCTTT.

The genes are TRBV23-1 and TRBJ1-2; D might be TRBD1 (6 bases). TRBV23-1 counts as an open reading frame of uncertain function. The CDR3 has 17 residues. V shed 4 bases and J shed 0 bases, with 18 bases lying between them. CDR3: CASSRRQAPLANYGYTF. In DNA, the CDR3 is TGCGCCAGCAGTCGTCGACAGGCGCCTCTCGCTAACTATGGCTACACCTTC.

The chain employs TRBV25-1 and TRBJ2-7; 10 bases are a match to TRBD2. Trimming at V came to 9 bases and at J to 1 base, leaving 6 bases not matched to a gene. The CDR3 covers 14 residues. The germline gives CDR1 MGHDK, CDR2 SYGVNS. The chain's CDR3 is CASTLSGGSYEQYF. In nucleotides, the CDR3 is TGTGCCAGTACCCTTAGCGGGGGGTCCTACGAGCAGTACTTC.

The chain links TRBV4-1 to TRBJ2-7; a possible D gene is TRBD2 (6 bases). Germline-derived CDR1 and CDR2 are MGHRA and YSYEKL. V was pared by 5 bases and J by 6 bases, with 14 bases between. This CDR3 has 13 residues. In DNA, the CDR3 is TGCGCCAGCAGCAAAGCGGGCGGGTTCGAGCAGTACTTC. This codes for CASSKAGGFEQYF.

The chain links TRBV9 to TRBJ2-1, with D possibly TRBD2 on 5 matching bases. Trimming cost V 4 bases and J 10 bases, with 12 bases left between them. The CDR3 is 12 residues long. Per germline, CDR1 SGDLS and CDR2 YYNGEE. The CDR3 bases are TGTGCCAGCAGCCCCCACCCGGGGGAGCAGTTCTTC. Its protein product is CASSPHPGEQFF. Based on the CDR3 plus reference TRBV9 and TRBJ2-1, the full variable domain is DSGVTQTPKHLITATGQRVTLRCSPRSGDLSVYWYQQSLDQGLQFLIQYYNGEERAKGNILERFSAQQFPDLHSELNLSSLELGDSALYFCASSPHPGEQFFGPGTRLTVL.

This clone appeared a few times. The chain has TRBV27 and TRBJ1-1; 9 positions agree with TRBD1. V lost 7 bases to trimming and J lost 7 bases; unmatched junction nucleotides: 7. CDR3 length: 13 amino acids. The germline gives CDR1 MNHEY, CDR2 SMNVEV (reference sequence). Here the CDR3 DNA reads TGTGCCAGCATGGACAGGGGAGGGCGTGAAGCTTTCTTT. The encoded protein is CASMDRGGREAFF.

The gene calls are TRBV7-3 and TRBJ1-1; no firm D call. This CDR3 has 13 amino acids. V was pared by 5 bases and J by 5 bases, with 12 bases between. Germline V CDR1 and CDR2: SGHTA, FQGTGA. The CDR3 nucleotides are TGTGCCAGCAGCCCGCATCCGGGGACTGAAGCTTTCTTT. Amino acid sequence: CASSPHPGTEAFF.

This chain uses TRBV6-6 with TRBJ1-1; 7 bases line up with TRBD1. Germline V CDR1 and CDR2: MNHNY, SVGAGI (reference sequence). V shed 7 bases, J shed 2 bases, and the junction held 7 bases outside the gene matches. The CDR3 sequence is 14 residues long. The CDR3 sequence: CASTSRDRNTEAFF. The DNA of the CDR3 is TGTGCCAGCACAAGCCGGGACAGAAACACTGAAGCTTTCTTT.

The V call is TRBV19, the J call TRBJ1-2; no firm D call. The CDR3 runs 14 residues. Trimming pared 0 bases from V and 8 bases from J, leaving 13 bases between. Germline V gene data show CDR1 as LNHDA and CDR2 as SQIVND (reference sequence). This CDR3 reads CASSIDSALGGYTF. Here the CDR3 DNA reads TGTGCCAGTAGTATAGATTCGGCTCTCGGGGGCTACACCTTC.

The sample holds one count of this clone. The chain employs TRBV5-5 and TRBJ1-5; no definite D call. The CDR3 sequence is 11 residues long. Germline CDR1 SGHKS, CDR2 YYEKEE (reference sequence). The V and J ends lost 0 bases and 9 bases respectively, with 4 bases between them. CDR3 sequence (DNA): TGTGCCAGCAGCTTGGACGGGCCCCAGCATTTT. Its protein is CASSLDGPQHF.

This chain links TRBV7-9 with TRBJ2-1; TRBD2 matches at 13 bases. V trimming: 5 bases; J trimming: 5 bases; junction bases outside the gene matches: 6. The CDR3 length is 16 residues. Germline loops: CDR1 SEHNR, CDR2 FQNEAQ (reference sequence). In DNA, the CDR3 is TGTGCCAGCAGCCCAAGGACTAGCGGGAGTGACAATGAGCAGTTCTTC. Its translation: CASSPRTSGSDNEQFF.

The chain couples TRBV7-9 to TRBJ1-2, with unresolved D. Trimming cost V 7 bases and J 7 bases, with 10 bases left between them. This CDR3 has 11 amino acids. Germline-derived CDR1 and CDR2 are SEHNR and FQNEAQ (reference sequence). This CDR3 is CASTISGGYTF. Here the CDR3 DNA reads TGTGCCAGCACCATCTCCGGTGGCTACACCTTC.

V and J are TRBV25-1 and TRBJ1-1; TRBD1 matches 8 bases. Germline V CDR1 and CDR2: MGHDK, SYGVNS. The V segment lost 5 bases and the J segment 2 bases; nucleotides outside the gene matches: 7. The CDR3 is 15 residues long. CDR3 sequence (DNA): TGTGCCAGCAGTACGACAGGGGACAAAAACACTGAAGCTTTCTTT. Its translation is CASSTTGDKNTEAFF.

This chain joins TRBV10-3 and TRBJ1-5, with D tentatively TRBD1 (6 bases). This CDR3 has 14 amino acids. From germline, CDR1 is ENHRY and CDR2 SYGVKD. V dropped 10 bases and J dropped 2 bases, with 15 bases sitting between them. The CDR3 sequence is CATLQGRGNQPQHF. CDR3 in DNA: TGTGCCACCTTACAGGGACGTGGCAATCAGCCCCAGCATTTT.

The J gene is TRBJ2-1, the V gene TRBV7-8; 12 nucleotides align to TRBD1. Germline values: CDR1 SGHVS, CDR2 FQNEAQ. Trimming at V came to 1 base and at J to 0 bases, leaving 1 base not matched to a gene. This CDR3 is built from 17 residues. CDR3 in amino acids: CASSLGGQGASYNEQFF. The CDR3 bases are TGTGCCAGCAGCTTAGGGGGACAGGGGGCCTCCTACAATGAGCAGTTCTTC.

This clone was detected once. The genes are TRBV28 and TRBJ1-5; the D gene is possibly TRBD1 (6 bases). Trimming took 5 bases from V and 1 from J, leaving 18 bases between them. Looked up from germline, CDR1 is MDHEN and CDR2 is SYDVKM. The CDR3 sequence is 17 residues long. CDR3 protein: CASSLQGLLASNQPQHF. Written as DNA, the CDR3 is TGTGCCAGCAGTCTACAGGGCCTCTTGGCAAGCAATCAGCCCCAGCATTTT. The full variable domain, its missing parts supplied by reference TRBV28 and TRBJ1-5, is DVKVTQSSRYLVKRTGEKVFLECVQDMDHENMFWYRQDPGLGLRLIYFSYDVKMKEKGDIPEGYSVSREKKERFSLILESASTNQTSMYLCASSLQGLLASNQPQHFGDGTRLSIL.

This chain joins TRBV7-2 and TRBJ2-5; 10 nucleotides match TRBD2. This CDR3 contains 15 residues. Per the germline V gene, CDR1 is SGHTA and CDR2 is FQGNSA. J lost 5 bases, V lost 1 base, and 4 bases had no gene match. The DNA of the CDR3 is TGTGCCAGCAGCTTAGAGGGGACTAGCGTGGAGACCCAGTACTTC. Protein sequence: CASSLEGTSVETQYF. Looking up the rest from reference TRBV7-2 and TRBJ2-5 gives the full variable domain: GAGVSQSPSNKVTEKGKDVELRCDPISGHTALYWYRQSLGQGLEFLIYFQGNSAPDKSGLPSDRFSAERTGGSVSTLTIQRTQQEDSAVYLCASSLEGTSVETQYFGPGTRLLVL.

The CDR3 DNA reads TGCGCCAGCAGCCGCGGGTGGGGGGACGGCACTGAAGCTTTCTTT. Its translation: CASSRGWGDGTEAFF. This chain uses TRBV5-1 with TRBJ1-1; possibly TRBD1 for D (5 bases). Trimming shortened V by 4 bases and J by 4 bases, and 17 bases separated the two germline ends. Germline CDR1 SGHRS, CDR2 YFSETQ. There are 15 residues in the CDR3.

This chain joins TRBV5-1 and TRBJ1-2, with 11 positions matching TRBD1. CDR3 length: 16 residues. Germline values: CDR1 SGHRS, CDR2 YFSETQ. V lost 0 bases, J lost 3 bases, and 4 bases stayed unmatched. The CDR3 spells CASSLGGQGADYGYTF. Written as DNA, the CDR3 is TGCGCCAGCAGCTTGGGCGGACAGGGGGCTGACTATGGCTACACCTTC.

The chain recombines TRBV28 with TRBJ1-3; tentative D call: TRBD1 (6 bases). V lost 5 bases and J lost 3, with 14 bases in between. The CDR3 extends over 15 amino acids. Germline CDR1 reads MDHEN; CDR2 reads SYDVKM. This CDR3 reads CASSPPGTYGNTIYF. CDR3 nucleotides: TGTGCCAGCAGTCCTCCCGGGACATATGGAAACACCATATATTTT.